These 15 T cell receptor beta chains were sequenced from one sample in a study of blood T cell repertoires in COVID-19. The repertoire was sequenced with immunoSEQ multiplex PCR; TCRdb's copy has only in-frame clones and lacks some. The table has about 180,000 clones, around 80% seen once. What was sequenced was PBMCs or T cells enriched from blood (not recorded which). These TCRs come from a man aged 45-65 years who had recovered from COVID-19.

V gene TRBV6-1 combines with J gene TRBJ1-1; 8 bases are shared with TRBD1. J was trimmed by 0 bases and V by 2 bases; bases with no gene match: 8. The CDR3 is made up of 17 amino acids. Per germline, CDR1 MNHNS and CDR2 SASEGT. The CDR3, as DNA: TGTGCCAGCAGTGAAAGGCCTAGGGACAGGATGAACACTGAAGCTTTCTTT. Amino acid sequence: CASSERPRDRMNTEAFF.

V usage is TRBV30 and J usage is TRBJ1-3; no firm D call. The ends were cut back, 3 bases at V and 0 bases at J, with 6 bases in the middle. The CDR3 spans 13 residues. Germline assignment: CDR1 GTSNPN and CDR2 SVGIG (reference sequence). Here the CDR3 reads CAWRLHSGNTIYF. The CDR3 DNA follows: TGTGCCTGGAGACTCCACTCTGGAAACACCATATATTTT.

The rearrangement uses TRBV7-9 and TRBJ2-3, with 14 bases fitting TRBD2. Per germline, CDR1 SEHNR and CDR2 FQNEAQ (reference sequence). V lost 5 bases, J lost 5 bases, and 6 bases stayed unmatched. The CDR3 covers 16 residues. CDR3 protein: CASSLRLAGGGDTQYF. The CDR3 DNA reads as TGTGCCAGCAGCCTCCGACTAGCGGGGGGGGGAGATACGCAGTATTTT.

The chain employs TRBV7-2 and TRBJ1-5, with TRBD1 as a possible D gene (5 bases). This CDR3 is 14 amino acids long. Germline V gene data show CDR1 as SGHTA and CDR2 as FQGNSA. V lost 6 bases, J lost 12 bases, and 21 bases lay in between. The CDR3 loop reads CASSRRPRWGGQHF. The CDR3 DNA sequence: TGTGCCAGCAGTCGTCGACCCCGCTGGGGGGGCCAGCATTTT.

The chain couples TRBV2 to TRBJ1-2; a weak D match, TRBD1 (6 bases). Germline-derived CDR1 and CDR2 are SNHLY and FYNNEI. This CDR3 is 15 amino acids long. V lost 1 base to trimming and J lost 9 bases, with 18 bases between them. As DNA, the CDR3 is TGTGCCAGCAGTGAAGAGGGGAGGGACATTGGTAGCTACACCTTC. Its protein product is CASSEEGRDIGSYTF.

The J gene is TRBJ1-5, the V gene TRBV6-5; D may be TRBD1 (5 bases). Germline V lookup: CDR1 MNHEY, CDR2 SVGAGI. The CDR3 has 13 amino acids. Trimming removed 6 bases from V and 7 bases from J, with 13 bases in between. Written as DNA, the CDR3 is TGTGCCAGCAGGCAGGGACTTGGCCAGCCCCAGCATTTT. It translates to CASRQGLGQPQHF.

This clone has just a few counts. The chain is built from TRBV9 and TRBJ2-7; weak D call: TRBD1 (6 bases). This CDR3 comprises 15 residues. Germline values: CDR1 SGDLS, CDR2 YYNGEE. V was trimmed by 0 bases and J by 4 bases, leaving 14 bases between them. The CDR3 sequence: CASSVGVRGSYEQYF. The CDR3 DNA reads as TGTGCCAGCAGCGTAGGAGTGAGGGGGAGTTACGAGCAGTACTTC.

The chain combines TRBV30 with TRBJ2-1; TRBD2 agrees at 7 bases. This CDR3 has 14 amino acids. Germline CDR1 is GTSNPN and CDR2 is SVGIG (reference sequence). V was pared by 3 bases and J by 7 bases, with 9 bases of the junction left unmatched. CDR3 in amino acids: CAWRDLAVLNEQFF. The DNA for the CDR3 is TGTGCCTGGAGAGATCTAGCGGTATTGAATGAGCAGTTCTTC.

The chain carries TRBV5-1 and TRBJ2-3, with 13 bases matching TRBD2. This CDR3 comprises 15 residues. J was trimmed by 8 bases and V by 4 bases; bases with no gene match: 7. Per the germline V gene, CDR1 is SGHRS and CDR2 is YFSETQ. The CDR3 nucleotides read TGCGCCAGCAGCAGGACTAGCGGGGGCTCCGCTACGCAGTATTTT. It yields the protein CASSRTSGGSATQYF. The whole variable domain, remainder taken from reference TRBV5-1 and TRBJ2-3, is KAGVTQTPRYLIKTRGQQVTLSCSPISGHRSVSWYQQTPGQGLQFLFEYFSETQRNKGNFPGRFSGRQFSNSRSEMNVSTLELGDSALYLCASSRTSGGSATQYFGPGTRLTVL.

The gene calls are TRBV7-4 and TRBJ1-2, with 7 bases that match TRBD1. The length of the CDR3 is 15 residues. Trimming removed 4 bases from V and 0 bases from J; junction bases left unmatched: 5. From germline, CDR1 is SGHVT and CDR2 SQSDAQ. CDR3 in DNA: TGTGCCAGCAGCTCGGGACAGTCGACTAACTATGGCTACACCTTC. It encodes CASSSGQSTNYGYTF.

This clone was recorded only once. The genes are TRBV5-5 and TRBJ1-2, with D unresolved. Germline assignment: CDR1 SGHKS and CDR2 YYEKEE (reference sequence). The V end lost 5 bases, the J end lost 8 bases, and 13 bases lay between the germline ends. The CDR3 loop spans 12 amino acids. The CDR3: CASSEMQVGYTF. In DNA, the CDR3 is TGTGCCAGCAGTGAGATGCAGGTGGGCTACACCTTC.

This clone was counted once. The rearrangement joins TRBV14 to TRBJ2-7, with 10 positions matching TRBD1. Germline V gene sequence: CDR1 SGHDN, CDR2 FVKESK. The V gene end was trimmed by 3 bases and the J gene end by 11 bases; junction bases not matched to a gene: 16. The CDR3 runs to 16 residues. For the CDR3, the DNA is TGTGCCAGCAGCCATCCCGACCGGGACAGGGGAGGTGTGGAGTACTTC. Translated: CASSHPDRDRGGVEYF.

This clone was seen a single time. The V and J genes are TRBV5-8 and TRBJ1-2, with D unresolved. V lost 7 bases, J lost 7 bases, and 14 bases lay in between. The CDR3 sequence is 12 residues long. Germline V gives CDR1 SGHTS, CDR2 YDEGEE. The CDR3 reads CASVSAEFGYTF. The CDR3 nucleotides read TGTGCCAGCGTCTCTGCGGAATTTGGCTACACCTTC.

The chain couples TRBV19 to TRBJ2-3, with D hard to call. This CDR3 contains 15 residues. In germline, CDR1 is LNHDA, CDR2 SQIVND (reference sequence). Between the trimmed V and J ends, which lost 0 bases and 8 bases, there was a span of 15 bases. CDR3 residues: CASSIENRPQGTQYF. The CDR3 bases are TGTGCCAGTAGTATAGAAAACAGACCTCAAGGTACGCAGTATTTT.

The rearrangement joins TRBV20-1 to TRBJ2-1; 9 bases are a match to TRBD1. The CDR3 sequence is 11 residues long. Trimming cost V 6 bases and J 8 bases; bases outside gene matches: 2. Germline V gene lookup returns CDR1 DFQATT and CDR2 SNEGSKA (reference sequence). The CDR3 nucleotides are TGCAGTGCAACAGGGGGCGATGAGCAGTTCTTC. It encodes CSATGGDEQFF.